Listed below are T cell receptor beta chains from one sample, sequenced in a study of post-analysis software for immune sequencing data. Using its own MiXCR run on the PCR reads, TCRdb lists one record per CDR3 protein. This table holds approximately 770,000 distinct CDR3 sequences, about half found once. The sample comprised blood. Every receptor here comes from a girl aged 10 to 17 with multiple sclerosis. Each CDR3 is given with its conserved first and last residue. A D gene is named only where the DNA matches it firmly. Not every row has a clone size; where given, it reads once, few, many or a size class.

clone size: NA
D gene: TRBD2
J gene: TRBJ2-1
V gene: TRBV19
CDR3 DNA: TGTGCCAGTAGTATAGATGAAGCGGGAGGGCCCTACAATGAGCAGTTCTTC
CDR3 protein: CASSIDEAGGPYNEQFF

clone size: NA
D gene: NA
J gene: TRBJ2-6
V gene: TRBV5-1
CDR3 DNA: TGCGCCCGCAGCGACGACAGCTCTGGGGCCAACGTCCTGACTTTC
CDR3 protein: CARSDDSSGANVLTF

clone size: once
D gene: TRBD1
J gene: TRBJ2-7
V gene: TRBV15
CDR3 DNA: TGTGCCACCGCGTCGTGCGGGACAGGATGCGAGCAGTACTTC
CDR3 protein: CATASCGTGCEQYF

clone size: NA
D gene: NA
J gene: TRBJ2-5
V gene: TRBV29-1
CDR3 DNA: TGCAGCGTTATGGGTGGGGGTCAGGAGACCCAGTACTTC
CDR3 protein: CSVMGGGQETQYF

clone size: NA
D gene: NA
J gene: TRBJ2-1
V gene: TRBV20-1
CDR3 DNA: TGCAGTGCTAGACCCGTTGAGAGCTCCTACAATGAGCAGTTCTTC
CDR3 protein: CSARPVESSYNEQFF

clone size: few
D gene: TRBD2
J gene: TRBJ2-7
V gene: TRBV20-1
CDR3 DNA: TGCAGTGCTAGTTCATGGACTAGCGGGACCTACGAGCAGTACTTC
CDR3 protein: CSASSWTSGTYEQYF

clone size: NA
D gene: TRBD2
J gene: TRBJ2-7
V gene: TRBV29-1
CDR3 DNA: TGCGGCATTGAAGATCGAGCGGGAGGGCGGGACGAGCAGTACTTC
CDR3 protein: CGIEDRAGGRDEQYF

clone size: NA
D gene: TRBD2
J gene: TRBJ2-1
V gene: TRBV29-1
CDR3 DNA: TGCAGCGCCGCCCCCGGGAGGGGGGGCGATGAGCAGTTCTTC
CDR3 protein: CSAAPGRGGDEQFF

clone size: few
D gene: NA
J gene: TRBJ2-1
V gene: TRBV6-1
CDR3 DNA: TGTGCCAGCTTCAGTCTTGAGCAGTTCTTC
CDR3 protein: CASFSLEQFF

clone size: NA
D gene: TRBD1
J gene: TRBJ2-3
V gene: TRBV7-3
CDR3 DNA: TGTGCCAGCAGCTTCAGGGGGTCAGTAGATACGCAGTATTTT
CDR3 protein: CASSFRGSVDTQYF